Presented here are 32 T cell receptor beta chains from one specimen sequenced in a study of blood T cell repertoires in COVID-19. Profiled with immunoSEQ multiplex PCR; TCRdb holds only in-frame clones, not every one. The sample holds around 280,000 clones; 89% are singletons and the top ten take around 10%. Sequenced: peripheral blood. Receptor source: a woman in her 30s with COVID-19, enrolled during active disease.

The chain carries TRBV5-4 and TRBJ2-7; 13 nucleotides line up with TRBD2. This CDR3 is 15 amino acids long. The junction had 6 bases not matched to a gene; V was cut back by 4 bases and J by 5 bases. The germline V gene has CDR1 SGHNT and CDR2 YYREEE (reference sequence). This CDR3 reads CASSMTGLAGNEQYF. The CDR3 DNA reads as TGTGCCAGCAGCATGACGGGACTAGCGGGAAACGAGCAGTACTTC.

In this sample, this clone turned up once. The V gene is TRBV3-1 (or the pseudogene TRBV3-2), the J gene TRBJ2-3; D might be TRBD1 (5 bases). The CDR3 sequence is 14 residues long. Germline values: CDR1 LGHDT, CDR2 YNNKEL (reference sequence). V lost 5 bases, J lost 2 bases, and 11 bases lay in between. This CDR3 reads CASSTTAATDTQYF. The DNA for the CDR3 is TGTGCCAGCAGCACGACAGCAGCCACAGATACGCAGTATTTT.

The V and J genes are TRBV3-1 (or the pseudogene TRBV3-2) and TRBJ2-2; 7 bases agree with TRBD2. The V segment lost 0 bases and the J segment 6 bases; nucleotides outside the gene matches: 16. This CDR3 has 19 amino acids. The germline V gene encodes CDR1 LGHDT and CDR2 YNNKEL (reference sequence). CDR3 sequence (DNA): TGTGCCAGCAGCCAAGACGGAGTCGGGGGGTCGAGATCCCCCGGGGAGCTGTTTTTT. Protein: CASSQDGVGGSRSPGELFF.

This chain connects TRBV6-5 to TRBJ1-1; unclear D gene. V lost 4 bases and J lost 7, with 10 bases in between. The CDR3 extends over 12 amino acids. CDR1 and CDR2 from the germline V gene are MNHEY and SVGAGI. CDR3: CASSSPIYEAFF. The DNA of the CDR3 is TGTGCCAGCAGTTCGCCAATCTATGAAGCTTTCTTT.

The chain carries TRBV19 and TRBJ1-2; 8 bases match TRBD1. V shed 9 bases, J shed 7 bases, and the junction held 10 bases outside the gene matches. CDR1 and CDR2 from the germline V gene are LNHDA and SQIVND (reference sequence). The CDR3 covers 13 residues. The CDR3 sequence is CASAGGAVSGYTF. DNA for the CDR3: TGTGCCAGCGCAGGGGGCGCAGTATCTGGCTACACCTTC.

This clone was seen a few times. The chain has TRBV7-9 and TRBJ2-2; D unresolved. Per germline, CDR1 SEHNR and CDR2 FQNEAQ (reference sequence). Trimming cost V 5 bases and J 7 bases, with 11 bases left between them. CDR3 length: 13 residues. The CDR3 protein is CASSLEEDGELFF. As DNA, the CDR3 is TGTGCCAGCAGCCTGGAAGAGGACGGGGAGCTGTTTTTT.

The chain joins TRBV5-1 to TRBJ2-3, with D perhaps matching TRBD1 (6 bases). Looked up from germline, CDR1 is SGHRS and CDR2 is YFSETQ. The CDR3 loop spans 13 amino acids. Trimming pared 5 bases from V and 0 bases from J, leaving 7 bases between. In DNA form, the CDR3 reads TGCGCCAGCAGGGACAGCAGCACAGATACGCAGTATTTT. Translated, it gives CASRDSSTDTQYF.

V is TRBV9 and J is TRBJ2-1, with 8 positions matching TRBD2. The junction had 11 bases not matched to a gene; V was cut back by 0 bases and J by 12 bases. Germline V gene data show CDR1 as SGDLS and CDR2 as YYNGEE. This CDR3 is 15 amino acids long. Here the CDR3 reads CASSVGGTSAGWQFF. For the CDR3, the DNA is TGTGCCAGCAGCGTAGGTGGGACTAGTGCTGGATGGCAGTTCTTC.

The chain employs TRBV7-6 and TRBJ2-3; TRBD2 aligns across 11 bases. The V segment lost 0 bases and the J segment 6 bases; nucleotides outside the gene matches: 11. The germline V gene has CDR1 SGHVS and CDR2 FNYEAQ. This CDR3 has 18 residues. CDR3 sequence: CASSLALKTLAGGDTQYF. The DNA of the CDR3 is TGTGCCAGCAGCTTAGCACTGAAGACCCTAGCGGGGGGTGATACGCAGTATTTT.

This sequence joins TRBV5-1 and TRBJ1-4; D remains unclear. V dropped 1 base and J dropped 5 bases, with 9 bases sitting between them. Per germline, CDR1 SGHRS and CDR2 YFSETQ. The length of the CDR3 is 14 residues. The CDR3 reads CASSLSSENEKLFF. The CDR3 nucleotides are TGCGCCAGCAGCTTGTCCAGTGAAAATGAAAAACTGTTTTTT.

CDR3 sequence reads: CASPGNRRVGTDTQYF. As DNA, the CDR3 is TGTGCCAGTCCAGGGAACCGTCGGGTGGGCACAGATACGCAGTATTTT. V gene TRBV19 combines with J gene TRBJ2-3; TRBD1 might be the D (5 bases). The CDR3 is 16 residues long. V lost 8 bases and J lost 1, with 19 bases in between. Per germline, CDR1 LNHDA and CDR2 SQIVND (reference sequence). Using reference TRBV19 and TRBJ2-3 for the parts outside the CDR3, the full variable domain is DGGITQSPKYLFRKEGQNVTLSCEQNLNHDAMYWYRQDPGQGLRLIYYSQIVNDFQKGDIAEGYSVSREKKESFPLTVTSAQKNPTAFYLCASPGNRRVGTDTQYFGPGTRLTVL.

The V call is TRBV27, the J call TRBJ1-2, with 7 nucleotides matching TRBD1. The CDR3 extends over 15 amino acids. Germline assignment: CDR1 MNHEY and CDR2 SMNVEV (reference sequence). V was pared by 1 base and J by 4 bases, with 6 bases of the junction left unmatched. As DNA, the CDR3 is TGTGCCAGCAGTTTATACAGGGGCGACGGCTATGGCTACACCTTC. It is translated as CASSLYRGDGYGYTF.

The chain couples TRBV10-2 to TRBJ1-6, with a tentative D call TRBD1 (5 bases). This CDR3 contains 14 residues. Germline lookup yields CDR1 WSHSY and CDR2 SAAADI. The V end lost 7 bases, the J end lost 7 bases, and 14 bases lay between the germline ends. For the CDR3, the DNA is TGCGCCAGCACTGGGGGACTGAAAAATTCACCCCTCCACTTT. Translated: CASTGGLKNSPLHF.

The chain employs TRBV18 and TRBJ2-1; 7 nucleotides align to TRBD1. CDR1 is KGHSH and CDR2 is LQKENI in the germline V gene. V lost 3 bases and J lost 6; bases outside the gene matches: 14. The CDR3 extends over 17 amino acids. The CDR3 region is CASSPPGQPTGTNEQFF. The CDR3, as DNA: TGTGCCAGCTCACCCCCGGGACAGCCTACAGGGACCAATGAGCAGTTCTTC.

CDR3: CARKGRSGTEAFF. As DNA, the CDR3 is TGTGCCCGCAAAGGCAGGTCAGGGACTGAAGCTTTCTTT. V and J are TRBV2 and TRBJ1-1; D is perhaps TRBD1 (5 bases). Between the trimmed V and J ends, which lost 11 bases and 5 bases, there was a span of 18 bases. The V gene's germline CDR1 is SNHLY and CDR2 FYNNEI. This CDR3 region has 13 residues. The full variable domain, its missing parts supplied by reference TRBV2 and TRBJ1-1, is EPEVTQTPSHQVTQMGQEVILRCVPISNHLYFYWYRQILGQKVEFLVSFYNNEISEKSEIFDDQFSVERPDGSNFTLKIRSTKLEDSAMYFCARKGRSGTEAFFGQGTRLTVV.

Only one count was recorded for this clone. V gene TRBV27 combines with J gene TRBJ2-1, with 11 bases that match TRBD2. V lost 6 bases, J lost 1 base, and 5 bases stayed unmatched. Germline CDR1 reads MNHEY; CDR2 reads SMNVEV (reference sequence). The length of the CDR3 is 16 residues. CDR3 sequence reads: CASSPSGGWSYNEQFF. For the CDR3, the DNA is TGTGCCAGCAGCCCTAGCGGGGGGTGGTCCTACAATGAGCAGTTCTTC.

The chain has TRBV6-5 and TRBJ1-5; D is unresolved. This CDR3 spans 14 amino acids. The germline V and J ends were trimmed by 5 bases and 2 bases, with 10 bases remaining between them. Germline CDR1 MNHEY, CDR2 SVGAGI. As DNA, the CDR3 is TGTGCCAGCAGTAGACTTGTTGGCAATCAGCCCCAGCATTTT. This gives the protein CASSRLVGNQPQHF.

The chain joins TRBV4-1 to TRBJ2-3; TRBD2 aligns across 9 bases. V lost 3 bases, J lost 5 bases, and 6 bases stayed unmatched. The CDR3 spans 15 residues. Germline CDR1 MGHRA, CDR2 YSYEKL. The CDR3 DNA reads as TGCGCCAGCAGCCAGGCGGGGGGGCTGGGAGATACGCAGTATTTT. Translating gives CASSQAGGLGDTQYF.

In nucleotides, the CDR3 is TGTGCCAGTAGTGCCCAGGGGGCGAGTAGTCTCGAGACCCAGTACTTC. Its translation is CASSAQGASSLETQYF. The chain couples TRBV19 to TRBJ2-5, with 8 positions matching TRBD1. The CDR3 spans 16 residues. In germline, CDR1 is LNHDA, CDR2 SQIVND (reference sequence). The J segment lost 5 bases and the V segment lost 5 bases, leaving 13 bases of the junction unmatched.

The V gene is TRBV23-1, the J gene TRBJ1-1; D is unclear. TRBV23-1 counts as an open reading frame of uncertain function. Trimming shortened V by 0 bases and J by 10 bases, and 15 bases separated the two germline ends. The CDR3 loop spans 14 amino acids. CDR3 residues: CASSQSAGLEAAFF. The CDR3 nucleotides are TGCGCCAGCAGTCAATCGGCCGGGTTAGAGGCAGCTTTCTTT.

Turning to this clone: Other DNA variants within this sample encode the same CDR3. V and J are TRBV20-1 and TRBJ2-1, with a tentative D call TRBD2 (6 bases). Germline V CDR1 and CDR2: DFQATT, SNEGSKA (reference sequence). V gave up 0 bases and J gave up 9 bases, with 6 bases separating them. CDR3 length equals 11 residues. CDR3 nucleotides: TGCAGTGCTAGAGACGGGGGTGAGCAGTTCTTC. Its protein is CSARDGGEQFF.

The chain links TRBV4-1 to TRBJ2-5; TRBD1 might be the D (6 bases). The CDR3 length is 16 residues. Germline CDR1 reads MGHRA; CDR2 reads YSYEKL. Trimming took off 1 base at V and 1 base at J, with 13 bases between the two ends. The CDR3 spells CASSQVGQSPQETQYF. Here the CDR3 DNA reads TGCGCCAGCAGCCAAGTTGGACAGAGCCCCCAAGAGACCCAGTACTTC.

The chain joins TRBV5-4 to TRBJ2-5; 12 positions match TRBD1. CDR3 length: 14 amino acids. The germline CDR1 and CDR2 sequences are SGHNT and YYREEE (reference sequence). The V and J ends lost 5 bases and 4 bases, in that order; junction bases with no gene match: 3. CDR3 residues: CASSRDRGLETQYF. The CDR3 DNA reads as TGTGCCAGCAGTCGGGACAGGGGGCTAGAGACCCAGTACTTC.

This chain uses TRBV7-7 with TRBJ2-2; D gene uncertain. V lost 4 bases and J 6 bases, leaving 15 bases between the germline ends. The V gene's germline CDR1 is SSHAT and CDR2 FNYEAQ (reference sequence). This CDR3 contains 15 residues. The CDR3: CASSSTHLGPGELFF. In DNA form, the CDR3 reads TGTGCCAGCAGCTCCACCCATCTAGGCCCCGGGGAGCTGTTTTTT.

This clone was seen just once. The V call is TRBV5-1, the J call TRBJ2-1, with 10 bases matching TRBD2. Germline-derived CDR1 and CDR2 are SGHRS and YFSETQ. V trimming: 3 bases; J trimming: 5 bases; junction bases outside the gene matches: 8. This CDR3 has 16 residues. The CDR3 spells CASSSAGTSANNEQFF. CDR3 coding DNA: TGCGCCAGCAGCTCGGCCGGGACTAGCGCAAACAATGAGCAGTTCTTC.

The CDR3 spells CASSLGNRGVNYGYTF. CDR3 DNA: TGTGCCAGCAGTTTAGGGAACAGGGGGGTTAACTATGGCTACACCTTC. V and J are TRBV6-5 and TRBJ1-2; TRBD1 matches 8 bases. The CDR3 runs to 16 residues. V lost 4 bases to trimming and J lost 1 base; unmatched junction nucleotides: 8. The germline gives CDR1 MNHEY, CDR2 SVGAGI.

This clone was recorded a few times. The chain links TRBV5-6 to TRBJ2-5; D perhaps matches TRBD2 (7 bases). The CDR3 runs 15 residues. Trimming pared 4 bases from V and 4 bases from J, leaving 17 bases between. The V gene's germline CDR1 is SGHDT and CDR2 YYEEEE. The CDR3 DNA sequence: TGTGCCAGCAGCCTTAGGGGGGGCCGAGGAGAGACCCAGTACTTC. It codes for CASSLRGGRGETQYF.

The chain has TRBV28 and TRBJ2-2, with 7 bases that match TRBD1. This CDR3 has 14 residues. The V and J ends lost 7 bases and 6 bases, in that order; junction bases with no gene match: 8. Germline V lookup: CDR1 MDHEN, CDR2 SYDVKM. The CDR3 spells CASTETGKAGELFF. CDR3 sequence (DNA): TGTGCCAGCACCGAGACAGGGAAGGCCGGGGAGCTGTTTTTT.

To note about this clone: Other DNA sequences within the sample encode an identical CDR3. The DNA of the CDR3 is TGTGCCAGCAGCGTAGGAAGAGCTAACTATGGCTACACCTTC. This encodes CASSVGRANYGYTF. V is TRBV9 and J is TRBJ1-2; D not resolved. The CDR3 is 14 amino acids. The germline V and J ends were trimmed by 0 bases and 0 bases, with 6 bases remaining between them. Germline V gene lookup returns CDR1 SGDLS and CDR2 YYNGEE.

This chain connects TRBV6-4 to TRBJ2-1; TRBD2 is a possible D gene (7 bases). V was trimmed by 7 bases and J by 5 bases, leaving 15 bases between them. The CDR3 totals 14 residues. From germline, CDR1 is MRHNA and CDR2 SNTAGT. CDR3 protein: CASKRGATDNEQFF. Here the CDR3 DNA reads TGTGCCAGCAAACGGGGGGCCACAGACAATGAGCAGTTCTTC.

V gene TRBV4-2 combines with J gene TRBJ2-2; a possible D gene is TRBD1 (5 bases). Germline V lookup: CDR1 LGHNA, CDR2 YNFKEQ. Between the trimmed V and J ends, which lost 0 bases and 6 bases, there was a span of 11 bases. The CDR3 covers 15 residues. The CDR3 region has the DNA TGTGCCAGCAGCCAAGATCTTCTAGGGGCCGGGGAGCTGTTTTTT. This gives the protein CASSQDLLGAGELFF.

V usage is TRBV11-2 and J usage is TRBJ1-1; D perhaps matches TRBD1 (6 bases). V dropped 3 bases and J dropped 8 bases, with 13 bases sitting between them. The germline CDR1 and CDR2 sequences are SGHAT and FQNNGV. The length of the CDR3 is 13 residues. CDR3 bases: TGTGCCAGCAGCTTCCCACAGGGCTCAGAAGCTTTCTTT. Encoded protein: CASSFPQGSEAFF.